This TCR beta chain emerged from a study of PD-1 blockade in mismatch repair-deficient tumors. About the research overall: Patients had some twelve mismatch repair-deficient cancer types, all previously treated and progressing. Study findings and constraints: Tumor-resident clones, often undetectable pretreatment in blood, expanded then contracted after pembrolizumab.

The TCR-sequenced patients were three responders to pembrolizumab. The CDR3 consists of 15 residues. Per the germline V gene, CDR1 is KGHSH and CDR2 is LQKENI. Trimming removed 0 bases from V and 9 bases from J, with 15 bases in between. Profiled with immunoSEQ multiplex PCR; TCRdb holds only in-frame clones, not every one. This table has about 22,000 clones, roughly 86% appearing once. Notes on this clone: Its antigen is as yet unknown.

The input for sequencing was peripheral blood, taken 2 weeks after starting pembrolizumab. This TCR came from an adult with mismatch repair-deficient cancer. The rearrangement uses TRBV18 and TRBJ2-1, with D possibly TRBD1 on 6 matching bases. The CDR3 is CASSPPGAEKGEQFF. The CDR3 DNA reads as TGTGCCAGCTCACCACCGGGGGCAGAGAAGGGTGAGCAGTTCTTC.